The 2 T cell receptor beta chains below all came from one sample that was sequenced in a study of spatial heterogeneity in lung cancer. Broader study findings: In tumors, expanded intratumoral alpha and beta TCR counts tracked mutation counts.

These receptors have no identified antigens. TCRdb reprocessed the 5' RACE reads with MiXCR, giving one entry per CDR3 protein. Of 9,500 to 13,000 distinct CDR3 sequences in the sample, roughly 12% were seen once. Time point denoted: sample taken at primary tumor resection. The starting material was lung tumor tissue, obtained at surgery. These TCRs come from a male donor with early-stage non-small cell lung cancer.

This clonotype was seen ten or more times. The CDR3 DNA sequence: TGTGCCAGCAGTTTTTCGGATTTGGATAAAAAACTGTTTTTT. This sequence encodes CASSFSDLDKKLFF. The rearrangement uses TRBV12-3 or TRBV12-4 and TRBJ1-4; D remains unclear. The CDR3 totals 14 residues. V was trimmed by 3 bases and J by 9 bases, leaving 14 bases between them.

This clonotype showed up many times. The V call is TRBV2, the J call TRBJ1-1; 8 bases match TRBD1. With 6 bases clipped from V and 1 base from J, the junction kept 4 bases outside the gene matches. The CDR3 runs to 14 residues. From germline, CDR1 is SNHLY and CDR2 FYNNEI. The DNA for the CDR3 is TGTGCCAGCAGGGACAGGGTTCAGAACACTGAAGCTTTCTTT. It specifies CASRDRVQNTEAFF.